These T cell receptor beta chains were read from a single sample in a study of regulatory and conventional T cells in RAG deficiency. The data were produced by immunoSEQ multiplex PCR, yet TCRdb's version contains in-frame clones alone and is incomplete. The sample has around 300 clones, over 85% seen once; the top ten hold approximately 10%. The sample comprised Tregs sorted from blood. The receptors shown here come from a human donor with RAG deficiency presenting as severe combined immunodeficiency. Each CDR3 is given with its conserved first and last residue.

v_call: TRBV9
cdr3_aa: CASSVEGVGGAFF

v_call: TRBV9
cdr3_aa: CASSVGWRADTQYF

v_call: TRBV7-9
cdr3_aa: CASSLAWVQGATYEQYF

v_call: TRBV4-2
cdr3_aa: CASSQLGQGAGGELFF

v_call: TRBV7-7
cdr3_aa: CASSACNSATKSGQRPDF

v_call: TRBV21-1
cdr3_aa: CASRSTQQSRANVLTF

v_call: TRBV7-7
cdr3_aa: CASSSIQETQYF

v_call: TRBV7-7
cdr3_aa: CASSRTTVPQSRANVLTF

v_call: TRBV5-1
cdr3_aa: CASSLAGTGLYEQYF

v_call: TRBV11-3
cdr3_aa: CASSLGTTGEQYF

v_call: TRBV30
cdr3_aa: CAWNRDTSTDTQYF

v_call: TRBV18
cdr3_aa: CASSPSAYEQYF

v_call: TRBV5-1
cdr3_aa: CASSLFRGRDLDPGELFF

v_call: TRBV7-9
cdr3_aa: CASSPSIEQFF

v_call: TRBV2
cdr3_aa: CASSEGGVGYTF

v_call: TRBV19
cdr3_aa: CASSPGGRDTQETQYF

v_call: TRBV1
cdr3_aa: CTSRQLSLCKSRANVLTF

v_call: TRBV6-6
cdr3_aa: CAIRPGGGYSPLHF

v_call: TRBV7-9
cdr3_aa: CASSLVYRDKKYF

v_call: TRBV7-2
cdr3_aa: CASSLDSSPHNEQFF

v_call: TRBV5-1
cdr3_aa: CASSLAGVYGYTF

v_call: TRBV5-4
cdr3_aa: CARRSRTGLQETQYF

v_call: TRBV13
cdr3_aa: CASSRHGWAGGFTDTQYF

v_call: TRBV7-9
cdr3_aa: CASSLNYGYTF

v_call: TRBV15
cdr3_aa: CATSRGTRGEQYF

v_call: TRBV2
cdr3_aa: CASCEGGVGYTF

v_call: TRBV5-1
cdr3_aa: CASSLEWGAYEQYF

v_call: TRBV28
cdr3_aa: CASSWTGYGYTF

v_call: TRBV28
cdr3_aa: CASSSRGTGGNSAKNIQYF

v_call: TRBV7-9
cdr3_aa: CASSLNGAYEQYF

v_call: TRBV9
cdr3_aa: CASSVVGNSYNEQFF

v_call: TRBV6-5
cdr3_aa: CASSPGTYLNQPQHF

v_call: TRBV7-9
cdr3_aa: CASSLTASGANVLTF

v_call: TRBV5-4
cdr3_aa: CASTRHFSPSSGANVLTF

v_call: TRBV28
cdr3_aa: CASSLWTGWDTQYF

v_call: TRBV27
cdr3_aa: CASSLSRSGDTEAFF